The 27 T cell receptor beta chains reported below all come from one sample, sequenced in a study of blood T cell repertoires in COVID-19. Only in-frame clones appear in the TCRdb table, and some are missing; sequencing was by immunoSEQ multiplex PCR. The table has approximately 25,000 clones, 75% to 90% seen once. Sequenced: peripheral blood. The source is a woman in her 70s with COVID-19, enrolled during active disease.

This chain uses TRBV4-3 with TRBJ1-4; tentative D call: TRBD1 (5 bases). V lost 0 bases, J lost 0 bases, and 14 bases lay in between. The CDR3 consists of 18 residues. The germline V gene encodes CDR1 LGHNA and CDR2 YSLEER. The chain's CDR3 is CASSQEDSGVSTNEKLFF. In DNA, the CDR3 is TGCGCCAGCAGCCAAGAAGACAGTGGGGTCTCAACTAATGAAAAACTGTTTTTT.

The chain links TRBV11-3 to TRBJ2-5; tentatively, D is TRBD2 (5 bases). Per the germline V gene, CDR1 is SGHNT and CDR2 is YENEEA. This CDR3 has 15 amino acids. Trimming took off 0 bases at V and 2 bases at J, with 10 bases between the two ends. In nucleotides, the CDR3 is TGTGCCAGCAGCTTAGATGGGAGCAAACAAGAGACCCAGTACTTC. This translates into CASSLDGSKQETQYF.

V usage is TRBV7-2 and J usage is TRBJ1-1; perhaps TRBD1 as D (5 bases). CDR1 is SGHTA, CDR2 FQGNSA, per germline. CDR3 length: 14 residues. Trimming cost V 6 bases and J 3 bases, with 14 bases left between them. The CDR3 region has the DNA TGTGCCAGCAGTCCCCGTCAAGGGGACACTGAAGCTTTCTTT. This translates into CASSPRQGDTEAFF.

The chain has TRBV2 and TRBJ1-5, with 8 positions matching TRBD1. This CDR3 has 14 residues. Germline V gene sequence: CDR1 SNHLY, CDR2 FYNNEI. Unmatched junction bases numbered 8, after V lost 7 bases and J lost 6 bases. The CDR3 here is CASTLRTGRQPQHF. In DNA form, the CDR3 reads TGTGCCAGCACCCTCCGGACAGGGCGTCAGCCCCAGCATTTT.

The chain links TRBV7-2 to TRBJ1-5; D ambiguous. This CDR3 region has 14 residues. V dropped 5 bases and J dropped 2 bases, with 10 bases sitting between them. The germline CDR1 and CDR2 sequences are SGHTA and FQGNSA. CDR3: CASSPNLGNQPQHF. The CDR3 bases are TGTGCCAGCAGCCCTAACTTAGGCAATCAGCCCCAGCATTTT.

This clone was seen once. The chain combines TRBV9 with TRBJ2-4, with 11 bases identical to TRBD2. This CDR3 is 14 amino acids long. Germline trimming cut 4 bases from V and 6 bases from J; bases unmatched to any gene: 3. Germline CDR1 is SGDLS and CDR2 is YYNGEE. CDR3 coding DNA: TGTGCCAGCAGCCCGGGACTAGCGGTAAACATTCAGTACTTC. It specifies CASSPGLAVNIQYF.

The chain joins TRBV7-2 to TRBJ2-7, with D tentatively TRBD2 (5 bases). CDR3 size: 11 residues. CDR1 and CDR2 from the germline V gene are SGHTA and FQGNSA. In DNA form, the CDR3 reads TGTGCATCCACCGGGACCTACGAGCAGTACGTC. Translating it yields CASTGTYEQYV.

The chain links TRBV6-6 to TRBJ2-7; 7 nucleotides align to TRBD2. V dropped 5 bases and J dropped 0; count of bases not matched to a gene: 7. The CDR3 runs to 15 residues. Germline V gives CDR1 MNHNY, CDR2 SVGAGI (reference sequence). The DNA of the CDR3 is TGTGCCAGCAGTCCAGCCGGGGGGAGCTCCTACGAGCAGTACTTC. The encoded protein is CASSPAGGSSYEQYF.

This chain links TRBV14 with TRBJ2-1; 7 bases match TRBD1. The V gene's germline CDR1 is SGHDN and CDR2 FVKESK. The V gene end was trimmed by 4 bases and the J gene end by 2 bases; junction bases not matched to a gene: 8. The CDR3 spans 16 residues. CDR3: CASSRTGQSTYNEQFF. DNA for the CDR3: TGTGCCAGCAGCCGAACGGGACAGTCTACCTACAATGAGCAGTTCTTC.

The CDR3 region is CAISEGQRVSYEQYV. In nucleotides, the CDR3 is TGTGCCATCAGTGAGGGACAGAGGGTCTCCTACGAGCAGTACGTC. The V gene is TRBV10-3, the J gene TRBJ2-7; TRBD1 is a possible D gene (6 bases). Trimming took off 2 bases at V and 0 bases at J, with 11 bases between the two ends. The CDR3 sequence is 15 residues long. Germline V gene data show CDR1 as ENHRY and CDR2 as SYGVKD.

This clone was seen more than once but under ten times. This chain joins TRBV6-5 and TRBJ1-2; 7 positions match TRBD1. The CDR3 is 13 amino acids. Trimming cost V 6 bases and J 7 bases; bases outside gene matches: 8. Germline V gene data show CDR1 as MNHEY and CDR2 as SVGAGI. CDR3 residues: CASSSTGVFGYTF. CDR3 coding DNA: TGTGCCAGCAGCTCAACAGGGGTCTTTGGCTACACCTTC.

V gene TRBV12-3 or TRBV12-4 combines with J gene TRBJ1-1; D gene unclear. The V end was cut by 6 bases, the J end by 1 base, with 9 bases between. This CDR3 has 13 amino acids. CDR3 residues: CASRGSPNTEAFF. DNA of the CDR3: TGTGCCAGCAGGGGCTCACCGAACACTGAAGCTTTCTTT.

The V and J genes are TRBV6-2 or TRBV6-3 and TRBJ2-1, with 8 bases identical to TRBD2. J lost 7 bases, V lost 4 bases, and 6 bases had no gene match. In germline, CDR1 is MNHEY, CDR2 SVGEGT. The CDR3 has 14 amino acids. CDR3 loop: CASSWVGGANEQFF. The CDR3 DNA is TGTGCCAGCAGTTGGGTCGGGGGGGCTAATGAGCAGTTCTTC.

The rearrangement uses TRBV12-3 or TRBV12-4 and TRBJ1-6; D unresolved. Deletions cut 3 bases from V and 11 bases from J, with 11 bases between. The CDR3 is 13 residues long. CDR3 nucleotides: TGTGCCAGCAGTTTGAACTGGCAGGCACCCCTCCACTTT. Translated, it gives CASSLNWQAPLHF.

V gene TRBV5-1 combines with J gene TRBJ2-5; D possibly corresponds to TRBD1 (6 bases). The length of the CDR3 is 13 residues. Trimming pared 4 bases from V and 1 base from J, leaving 8 bases between. Looked up from germline, CDR1 is SGHRS and CDR2 is YFSETQ. CDR3 nucleotides: TGCGCCAGCAGCGGGACACCCCAAGAGACCCAGTACTTC. Residues: CASSGTPQETQYF.

This clone came up once. The chain recombines TRBV3-1 (or the pseudogene TRBV3-2) with TRBJ2-2, with D maybe TRBD2 (5 bases). The CDR3 is 15 amino acids. Germline assignment: CDR1 LGHDT and CDR2 YNNKEL (reference sequence). V lost 4 bases and J 5 bases, leaving 14 bases between the germline ends. CDR3 nucleotides: TGTGCCAGCAGCCGCCGTGGACTTTCTACCGGGGAGCTGTTTTTT. Protein sequence: CASSRRGLSTGELFF.

The chain carries TRBV11-3 and TRBJ1-2; the D gene is possibly TRBD1 (5 bases). CDR1 is SGHNT, CDR2 YENEEA, per germline. The CDR3 sequence is 12 residues long. V was clipped by 5 bases and J by 4 bases, with 8 bases between them. Here the CDR3 reads CASSRGSYGYTF. The CDR3 DNA is TGTGCCAGCAGCAGGGGCTCCTATGGCTACACCTTC.

This rearrangement joins TRBV19 to TRBJ1-1; maybe TRBD1 (5 bases). Deletions cut 4 bases from V and 0 bases from J, with 12 bases between. Germline V CDR1 and CDR2: LNHDA, SQIVND (reference sequence). The CDR3 totals 15 residues. CDR3 in amino acids: CASSKNRPMNTEAFF. The DNA for the CDR3 is TGTGCCAGTAGTAAGAACAGGCCGATGAACACTGAAGCTTTCTTT. The full variable domain, completed using reference TRBV19 and TRBJ1-1, is DGGITQSPKYLFRKEGQNVTLSCEQNLNHDAMYWYRQDPGQGLRLIYYSQIVNDFQKGDIAEGYSVSREKKESFPLTVTSAQKNPTAFYLCASSKNRPMNTEAFFGQGTRLTVV.

The rearrangement joins TRBV19 to TRBJ2-1; 8 bases map to TRBD2. V was pared by 0 bases and J by 9 bases, with 16 bases of the junction left unmatched. Germline values: CDR1 LNHDA, CDR2 SQIVND (reference sequence). CDR3 length: 18 amino acids. For the CDR3, the DNA is TGTGCCAGTAGTATAGATCCCCCGGGACTAGGAGCAGTGGCTGAGCAGTTCTTC. The encoded protein is CASSIDPPGLGAVAEQFF.

This rearrangement joins TRBV11-2 to TRBJ2-3; TRBD1 is a possible D gene (6 bases). V lost 4 bases and J lost 3, with 14 bases in between. The CDR3 consists of 15 residues. CDR1 is SGHAT and CDR2 is FQNNGV in the germline V gene. The CDR3 region is CASSSQGSRTDTQYF. The CDR3 region has the DNA TGTGCCAGCAGCTCCCAGGGGAGTCGTACAGATACGCAGTATTTT.

The V and J genes are TRBV3-1 (or the pseudogene TRBV3-2) and TRBJ1-2; D gene unclear. V lost 1 base and J 4 bases, leaving 13 bases between the germline ends. Germline V CDR1 and CDR2: LGHDT, YNNKEL (reference sequence). CDR3 size: 15 residues. CDR3 coding DNA: TGTGCCAGCAGCCAAGCACCAGGCACGTCCTATGGCTACACCTTC. Encoded protein: CASSQAPGTSYGYTF.

This CDR3 is CASSLGQKYEQYF. For the CDR3, the DNA is TGTGCCAGCAGCTTAGGACAGAAGTACGAGCAGTACTTC. The V gene is TRBV11-3, the J gene TRBJ2-7; perhaps TRBD1 as D (5 bases). Trimming pared 1 base from V and 4 bases from J, leaving 8 bases between. The CDR3 consists of 13 residues. From germline, CDR1 is SGHNT and CDR2 YENEEA. The variable domain in full, with the rest retrieved from reference TRBV11-3 and TRBJ2-7, is EAGVVQSPRYKIIEKKQPVAFWCNPISGHNTLYWYLQNLGQGPELLIRYENEEAVDDSQLPKDRFSAERLKGVDSTLKIQPAELGDSAVYLCASSLGQKYEQYFGPGTRLTVT.

V gene TRBV28 combines with J gene TRBJ2-7, with 9 bases aligning to TRBD1. Germline V gene sequence: CDR1 MDHEN, CDR2 SYDVKM. J lost 2 bases, V lost 6 bases, and 11 bases had no gene match. The CDR3 runs 16 residues. CDR3 sequence reads: CASSLSTGGSTYEQYF. DNA of the CDR3: TGTGCCAGCAGCCTCTCTACAGGGGGCTCAACCTACGAGCAGTACTTC.

V usage is TRBV5-6 and J usage is TRBJ2-5, with TRBD1 matching over 9 bases. This CDR3 is built from 13 residues. Looked up from germline, CDR1 is SGHDT and CDR2 is YYEEEE. J lost 5 bases, V lost 7 bases, and 6 bases had no gene match. CDR3 amino acids: CASDRGVLETQYF. The CDR3 bases are TGTGCCAGCGACAGGGGGGTTTTGGAGACCCAGTACTTC.

This chain links TRBV5-1 with TRBJ2-3; 8 bases fit TRBD2. The ends lost 0 bases at V and 5 bases at J; junction bases unmatched: 5. The CDR3 totals 15 residues. The germline V gene encodes CDR1 SGHRS and CDR2 YFSETQ. The CDR3 loop is CASSLAAGAGDTQYF. CDR3 sequence (DNA): TGCGCCAGCAGCTTGGCAGCGGGGGCGGGAGATACGCAGTATTTT. The full variable domain, in which reference TRBV5-1 and TRBJ2-3 provide the parts outside the CDR3, is KAGVTQTPRYLIKTRGQQVTLSCSPISGHRSVSWYQQTPGQGLQFLFEYFSETQRNKGNFPGRFSGRQFSNSRSEMNVSTLELGDSALYLCASSLAAGAGDTQYFGPGTRLTVL.

The chain links TRBV14 to TRBJ2-3; TRBD2 matches 7 bases. Germline loops: CDR1 SGHDN, CDR2 FVKESK. Trimming took 3 bases from V and 9 from J; bases not matched to a gene: 9. The CDR3 spans 14 residues. The CDR3 protein is CASSQARGSSTQYF. The CDR3 nucleotides read TGTGCCAGCAGCCAGGCCCGCGGGAGTTCGACGCAGTATTTT.

The chain's CDR3 is CASSRVEGWSSPLHF. For the CDR3, the DNA is TGTGCCAGCAGCCGCGTAGAGGGTTGGAGTTCACCCCTCCACTTT. The chain links TRBV5-6 to TRBJ1-6; D unclear. The germline V and J ends were trimmed by 4 bases and 9 bases, with 17 bases remaining between them. In germline, CDR1 is SGHDT, CDR2 YYEEEE. This CDR3 spans 15 amino acids.